The 6 T cell receptor beta chains below come from one sample, sequenced in a study of blood T cell repertoires in COVID-19. Repertoires were generated with immunoSEQ multiplex PCR, while TCRdb's copy carries only in-frame clones and drops some. The sample lists some 220,000 clones, more than 75% occurring once. The sequenced sample consisted of peripheral blood. Source of these receptors: a man aged 45 to 65 who had recovered from COVID-19.

The chain carries TRBV18 and TRBJ2-1, with 10 bases aligning to TRBD1. The CDR3 extends over 12 amino acids. Germline values: CDR1 KGHSH, CDR2 LQKENI. Trimming at V came to 4 bases and at J to 16 bases, leaving 7 bases not matched to a gene. CDR3 bases: TGTGCCAGCTCACAAGCCGGGACAGGGGACTTCTTC. Translated, it gives CASSQAGTGDFF.

This clone was picked up a small number of times. The chain uses TRBV18 and TRBJ2-7; a weak D match, TRBD2 (5 bases). The CDR3 totals 13 residues. V shed 4 bases and J shed 0 bases, with 7 bases lying between them. Germline lookup yields CDR1 KGHSH and CDR2 LQKENI. The CDR3 reads CASSRGLSYEQYF. The CDR3 nucleotides are TGTGCCAGCTCACGCGGACTCTCCTACGAGCAGTACTTC. The variable domain in full, completed from reference TRBV18 and TRBJ2-7, reads NAGVMQNPRHLVRRRGQEARLRCSPMKGHSHVYWYRQLPEEGLKFMVYLQKENIIDESGMPKERFSAEFPKEGPSILRIQQVVRGDSAAYFCASSRGLSYEQYFGPGTRLTVT.

The rearrangement joins TRBV18 to TRBJ1-6, with TRBD1 matching over 7 bases. The V gene's germline CDR1 is KGHSH and CDR2 LQKENI. The ends lost 3 bases at V and 7 bases at J; junction bases unmatched: 6. The CDR3 is made up of 15 amino acids. CDR3 in amino acids: CASSPATGRNSPLHF. CDR3 DNA: TGTGCCAGCTCACCCGCGACAGGGAGAAATTCACCCCTCCACTTT.

The chain recombines TRBV19 with TRBJ2-1; D possibly corresponds to TRBD2 (5 bases). Looked up from germline, CDR1 is LNHDA and CDR2 is SQIVND (reference sequence). V was clipped by 3 bases and J by 7 bases, with 10 bases between them. The CDR3 loop spans 13 amino acids. The CDR3 protein is CASSISLANEQFF. The CDR3, as DNA: TGTGCCAGTAGTATTTCCCTAGCTAATGAGCAGTTCTTC.

The chain combines TRBV7-2 with TRBJ2-7; 7 positions match TRBD2. This CDR3 has 15 residues. J gave up 4 bases and V 5 bases, and 11 bases lay outside the gene matches. Germline V lookup: CDR1 SGHTA, CDR2 FQGNSA. Here the CDR3 reads CASSPTGEGRYEQYF. DNA of the CDR3: TGTGCCAGCAGCCCAACGGGGGAGGGCCGATACGAGCAGTACTTC.

The genes are TRBV9 and TRBJ1-3; 9 nucleotides match TRBD1. Germline CDR1 and CDR2: SGDLS and YYNGEE. There are 15 residues in the CDR3. Trimming at V came to 4 bases and at J to 4 bases, leaving 6 bases not matched to a gene. CDR3 amino acids: CASSPGTGRGNTIYF. In DNA, the CDR3 is TGTGCCAGCAGCCCAGGGACAGGGAGAGGAAACACCATATATTTT.